What follows are 19 T cell receptor beta chains derived from one specimen sequenced in a study of blood T cell repertoires in COVID-19. TCRdb keeps only in-frame clones here, not all; method: immunoSEQ multiplex PCR. The repertoire holds over 150,000 clones, with 70% to 90% as singletons. The sequencing sample was made of peripheral blood. The receptor source for this set is a man in his 70s with active or convalescent COVID-19.

The chain recombines TRBV7-6 with TRBJ2-3; a weak D match, TRBD1 (5 bases). Germline values: CDR1 SGHVS, CDR2 FNYEAQ. CDR3 length: 15 residues. The germline V and J ends were trimmed by 1 base and 6 bases, with 14 bases remaining between them. CDR3 amino acids: CASSLGAGQRDTQYF. DNA for the CDR3: TGTGCCAGCAGCTTAGGGGCAGGGCAAAGGGATACGCAGTATTTT.

The V and J genes are TRBV5-1 and TRBJ2-7; 12 positions agree with TRBD1. Trimming took 3 bases from V and 5 from J; bases not matched to a gene: 3. Germline CDR1 and CDR2: SGHRS and YFSETQ. The CDR3 sequence is 14 residues long. Here the CDR3 reads CASSSGTGGHEQYF. The CDR3 DNA sequence: TGCGCCAGCAGCTCCGGGACAGGGGGCCACGAGCAGTACTTC.

The genes are TRBV20-1 and TRBJ2-7; D may be TRBD1 (6 bases). CDR1 is DFQATT, CDR2 SNEGSKA, per germline (reference sequence). The germline V and J ends were trimmed by 3 bases and 7 bases, with 10 bases remaining between them. This CDR3 spans 11 amino acids. Here the CDR3 reads CSASQGTEQYF. In nucleotides, the CDR3 is TGCAGTGCTAGCCAAGGGACAGAGCAGTACTTC.

The chain links TRBV6-2 or TRBV6-3 to TRBJ2-3, with D tentatively TRBD2 (6 bases). The CDR3 sequence is 17 residues long. V lost 3 bases and J 0 bases, leaving 16 bases between the germline ends. The V gene's germline CDR1 is MNHEY and CDR2 SVGEGT. The CDR3 sequence is CASSYGTYDTSTDTQYF. Here the CDR3 DNA reads TGTGCCAGCAGTTATGGGACTTACGACACTAGCACAGATACGCAGTATTTT.

This chain links TRBV7-2 with TRBJ2-1; 10 bases fit TRBD1. Germline loops: CDR1 SGHTA, CDR2 FQGNSA. Losses at the gene ends were 3 bases for V and 8 bases for J; bases not matched to a gene: 7. The CDR3 is made up of 15 amino acids. The CDR3 is CASSFDRGLLDEQFF. The CDR3 nucleotides read TGTGCCAGCAGCTTCGACAGGGGGCTTCTGGATGAGCAGTTCTTC.

The chain uses TRBV5-1 and TRBJ2-2; D possibly corresponds to TRBD2 (5 bases). The V end was cut by 0 bases, the J end by 1 base, with 7 bases between. CDR3 length equals 15 residues. Germline lookup yields CDR1 SGHRS and CDR2 YFSETQ. DNA for the CDR3: TGCGCCAGCAGCTTGGTTGCGGGGAACACCGGGGAGCTGTTTTTT. Translation: CASSLVAGNTGELFF. Full variable domain (outside the CDR3, taken from reference TRBV5-1 and TRBJ2-2): KAGVTQTPRYLIKTRGQQVTLSCSPISGHRSVSWYQQTPGQGLQFLFEYFSETQRNKGNFPGRFSGRQFSNSRSEMNVSTLELGDSALYLCASSLVAGNTGELFFGEGSRLTVL.

The V gene is TRBV18, the J gene TRBJ2-7; the D gene is possibly TRBD1 (6 bases). This CDR3 is built from 14 residues. V was trimmed by 2 bases and J by 5 bases, leaving 13 bases between them. In germline, CDR1 is KGHSH, CDR2 LQKENI. CDR3 DNA: TGTGCCAGCTCACCAGTCAGGGGCGCCAACGAGCAGTACTTC. Amino acids: CASSPVRGANEQYF.

The CDR3 here is CASSAGHSNQPQHF. In nucleotides, the CDR3 is TGTGCCAGCAGCGCCGGACATAGCAATCAGCCCCAGCATTTT. This chain uses TRBV9 with TRBJ1-5; weak D call: TRBD1 (5 bases). Germline V gene sequence: CDR1 SGDLS, CDR2 YYNGEE. The CDR3 extends over 14 amino acids. Between the trimmed V and J ends, which lost 3 bases and 0 bases, there was a span of 7 bases.

The chain employs TRBV7-2 and TRBJ2-2; D is perhaps TRBD2 (5 bases). Trimming pared 6 bases from V and 5 bases from J, leaving 16 bases between. This CDR3 is 15 amino acids long. In germline, CDR1 is SGHTA, CDR2 FQGNSA. The CDR3 spells CASRTGSGETGELFF. The CDR3 DNA follows: TGTGCCAGCAGAACGGGCTCCGGGGAGACCGGGGAGCTGTTTTTT.

This clone has a handful of counts. The chain joins TRBV2 to TRBJ1-5; D possibly corresponds to TRBD1 (6 bases). Looked up from germline, CDR1 is SNHLY and CDR2 is FYNNEI. The V end lost 4 bases, the J end lost 9 bases, and 16 bases lay between the germline ends. This CDR3 is built from 14 residues. CDR3 nucleotides: TGTGCCAGCAGTGCTGAGGCAGGGGAAGGGCCCCAGCATTTT. Protein sequence: CASSAEAGEGPQHF. The full variable domain, in which reference TRBV2 and TRBJ1-5 provide the parts outside the CDR3, is EPEVTQTPSHQVTQMGQEVILRCVPISNHLYFYWYRQILGQKVEFLVSFYNNEISEKSEIFDDQFSVERPDGSNFTLKIRSTKLEDSAMYFCASSAEAGEGPQHFGDGTRLSIL.

This rearrangement joins TRBV20-1 to TRBJ1-2, with 7 bases fitting TRBD1. Germline V gives CDR1 DFQATT, CDR2 SNEGSKA (reference sequence). The V and J ends lost 5 bases and 8 bases, in that order; junction bases with no gene match: 5. The CDR3 contains 11 residues. The CDR3 DNA reads as TGCAGTGCTGTGGACAGGCGAGGCTACACCTTC. Protein product: CSAVDRRGYTF.

The J gene is TRBJ2-5, the V gene TRBV18; D is possibly TRBD2 (6 bases). CDR1 and CDR2 from the germline V gene are KGHSH and LQKENI. CDR3 length: 15 amino acids. The V end lost 1 base, the J end lost 0 bases, and 9 bases lay between the germline ends. This CDR3 is CASSPLPSDQETQYF. The CDR3 DNA sequence: TGTGCCAGCTCACCACTACCTAGCGACCAAGAGACCCAGTACTTC.

The chain recombines TRBV29-1 with TRBJ2-7; 13 bases map to TRBD2. The trim removed 4 bases at V and 5 bases at J, leaving 11 bases unmatched. This CDR3 contains 16 residues. The germline V gene has CDR1 SQVTM and CDR2 ANQGSEA. This CDR3 is CSVAGLAGDIVDEQYF. CDR3 nucleotides: TGCAGCGTTGCCGGACTAGCGGGAGATATTGTTGACGAGCAGTACTTC.

This chain uses TRBV27 with TRBJ1-5; TRBD1 is a possible D gene (5 bases). This CDR3 has 16 amino acids. V shed 8 bases and J shed 0 bases, with 17 bases lying between them. Per germline, CDR1 MNHEY and CDR2 SMNVEV (reference sequence). The CDR3 sequence is CASRGEGLLSNQPQHF. The CDR3 region has the DNA TGTGCCAGCCGTGGGGAGGGGCTTCTTAGCAATCAGCCCCAGCATTTT.

The V gene is TRBV5-1, the J gene TRBJ2-1, with D possibly being TRBD1 (5 bases). The CDR3 is 17 amino acids. Germline V gene sequence: CDR1 SGHRS, CDR2 YFSETQ. Trimming took off 0 bases at V and 5 bases at J, with 18 bases between the two ends. CDR3: CASSLDSQGRRNNEQFF. DNA for the CDR3: TGCGCCAGCAGCTTGGATTCGCAGGGTAGGAGAAACAATGAGCAGTTCTTC. Together with reference TRBV5-1 and TRBJ2-1, the CDR3 gives the full variable domain: KAGVTQTPRYLIKTRGQQVTLSCSPISGHRSVSWYQQTPGQGLQFLFEYFSETQRNKGNFPGRFSGRQFSNSRSEMNVSTLELGDSALYLCASSLDSQGRRNNEQFFGPGTRLTVL.

The chain has TRBV3-1 (or the pseudogene TRBV3-2) and TRBJ2-7, with TRBD1 matching 9 bases. This CDR3 contains 15 residues. The germline V gene encodes CDR1 LGHDT and CDR2 YNNKEL (reference sequence). V was clipped by 4 bases and J by 1 base; unmatched bases: 5. This chain's CDR3 is CASSLRQGVSYEQYF. The CDR3 DNA reads TGTGCCAGCAGCCTCCGACAGGGGGTTTCCTACGAGCAGTACTTC.

This clone occurred a few times. This sequence joins TRBV11-2 and TRBJ2-2, with D unresolved. V was shortened by 5 bases and J by 2 bases, with 6 bases between the two germline ends. Germline CDR1 is SGHAT and CDR2 is FQNNGV. CDR3 length equals 13 residues. The CDR3 reads CASSPSNTGELFF. DNA of the CDR3: TGTGCCAGCAGCCCCTCCAACACCGGGGAGCTGTTTTTT.

This chain connects TRBV10-2 to TRBJ1-1; D is uncertain. The V gene lost 3 bases and the J gene lost 4 bases, with 3 bases spanning the gap. The germline V gene has CDR1 WSHSY and CDR2 SAAADI. This CDR3 is 11 amino acids long. The CDR3 region is CASSDITEAFF. CDR3 DNA sequence: TGCGCCAGCAGTGACATCACTGAAGCTTTCTTT.

This rearrangement joins TRBV6-6 to TRBJ2-2, with 10 bases lining up with TRBD2. This CDR3 is 16 amino acids long. Trimming removed 3 bases from V and 6 bases from J; junction bases left unmatched: 7. The germline V gene has CDR1 MNHNY and CDR2 SVGAGI (reference sequence). This chain's CDR3 is CASSYLAGVLAGELFF. The CDR3 bases are TGTGCCAGCAGTTATCTAGCGGGAGTTTTAGCCGGGGAGCTGTTTTTT.